This is a list of T cell receptor beta chains from one sample in a study of T and B cells in COVID-19 patients. A single record per CDR3 protein comes from TCRdb applying MiXCR to the multiplex PCR reads. Of some 8,700 distinct CDR3 sequences listed, approximately 30% are singletons. Sequences were obtained from blood. The receptors were sampled from a human donor who had recovered from COVID-19. Both conserved end residues are part of each CDR3. The D gene is left open where the match is weak. Only part of the rows carry a size: once, few, many, or a class if the clone is expanded.

clone_size	d_call	v_call	j_call	cdr3_aa	cdr3_nt
-	-	TRBV19	TRBJ1-5	CASSIGQEAGNQPQHF	TGTGCCAGTAGTATAGGGCAGGAGGCGGGCAATCAGCCCCAGCATTTT
many	-	TRBV6-5	TRBJ1-6	CASSYGSGLSSYNSPLHF	TGTGCCAGCAGTTACGGTAGCGGGTTGAGCTCCTATAATTCACCCCTCCACTTT
few	-	TRBV13	TRBJ2-3	CASSLVADTQYF	TGTGCCAGCAGCTTAGTGGCAGATACGCAGTATTTT
many	-	TRBV5-4	TRBJ1-2	CASSFGRSTNYGYTF	TGTGCCAGCAGCTTCGGGAGGAGTACTAACTATGGCTACACCTTC
medium-sized	TRBD2	TRBV15	TRBJ2-2	CATSSVLGLVNGELFF	TGTGCCACCAGCAGCGTACTGGGACTAGTGAACGGGGAGCTGTTTTTT
medium-sized	-	TRBV19	TRBJ2-1	CASSGSSLGSLGEQFF	TGTGCCAGTAGTGGGAGTAGCCTAGGGTCCCTAGGTGAGCAGTTCTTC
medium-sized	-	TRBV27	TRBJ2-7	CASSFSARYEQYF	TGTGCCAGCAGTTTTTCAGCGAGGTACGAGCAGTACTTC
-	-	TRBV7-9	TRBJ1-3	CASSRPSRDTTSSGNTIYF	TGTGCCAGCAGCCGGCCGAGCCGGGACACGACTTCCTCTGGAAACACCATATATTTT
few	-	TRBV6-6	TRBJ1-5	CASRWAGDQPQHF	TGTGCCAGCAGATGGGCCGGAGATCAGCCCCAGCATTTT
medium-sized	-	TRBV27	TRBJ2-3	CASSWFPRTDTQYF	TGTGCCAGCAGTTGGTTTCCGAGGACAGATACGCAGTATTTT
medium-sized	TRBD1	TRBV18	TRBJ1-2	CASSGQGAQIDYGYTF	TGTGCCAGCTCGGGACAGGGGGCGCAGATAGACTATGGCTACACCTTC
-	-	TRBV20-1	TRBJ2-3	CSARDSGKGDTDTQYF	TGCAGTGCTAGAGATTCGGGGAAGGGAGACACAGATACGCAGTATTTT
-	-	TRBV7-6	TRBJ2-1	CASSFSTDNPSYNEQFF	TGTGCCAGCAGCTTCTCGACCGATAACCCTTCCTACAATGAGCAGTTCTTC
-	TRBD1	TRBV6-5	TRBJ1-1	CASSSTGVTEAFF	TGTGCCAGCAGTTCCACAGGGGTCACTGAAGCTTTCTTT
large	TRBD1	TRBV29-1	TRBJ2-5	CSVERQGKETQYF	TGCAGCGTTGAGAGACAGGGGAAAGAGACCCAGTACTTC
-	-	TRBV28	TRBJ1-6	CASSLYGTDNSPLHF	TGTGCCAGCAGTTTATACGGGACCGATAATTCACCCCTCCACTTT
-	-	TRBV6-1	TRBJ2-5	CASTQESQETQYF	TGTGCCAGCACCCAAGAAAGCCAAGAGACCCAGTACTTC
few	-	TRBV5-5	TRBJ1-1	CASSPLGPEAATEAFF	TGTGCCAGCAGCCCTTTGGGGCCAGAAGCTGCCACTGAAGCTTTCTTT
-	-	TRBV27	TRBJ1-5	CASRRLQVSNQPQHF	TGTGCCAGCAGGCGTCTACAGGTTTCCAATCAGCCCCAGCATTTT
few	-	TRBV4-1	TRBJ2-3	CASSQDMRVAADTQYF	TGCGCCAGCAGCCAAGATATGAGGGTTGCCGCAGATACGCAGTATTTT
few	TRBD1	TRBV6-6	TRBJ1-5	CASSQGGAGQPQHF	TGTGCCAGCAGCCAAGGGGGCGCCGGCCAGCCCCAGCATTTT
medium-sized	-	TRBV27	TRBJ1-2	CASTTFLFQQGPGYTF	TGTGCCAGCACCACCTTCCTTTTCCAGCAGGGGCCAGGCTACACCTTC
few	-	TRBV6-5	TRBJ1-5	CASSYGRNQPQHF	TGTGCCAGCAGTTATGGCCGTAATCAGCCCCAGCATTTT
few	-	TRBV18	TRBJ1-2	CASTAVGASALRGYTF	TGTGCCAGCACCGCCGTTGGGGCTTCGGCTTTGCGTGGCTACACCTTC
medium-sized	TRBD1	TRBV29-1	TRBJ2-3	CSVDRTGQVPSTDTQYF	TGCAGCGTTGATCGAACGGGACAGGTGCCTAGCACAGATACGCAGTATTTT
once	-	TRBV19	TRBJ2-7	CASPQDGGYEQYF	TGTGCCAGTCCCCAGGACGGCGGATACGAGCAGTACTTC
medium-sized	-	TRBV19	TRBJ2-3	CASSMGSGITDTQYF	TGTGCCAGTAGTATGGGGTCAGGGATCACAGATACGCAGTATTTT
few	TRBD1	TRBV5-1	TRBJ2-6	CASSLAQGAQGSGANVLTF	TGCGCCAGCAGCTTGGCACAGGGGGCGCAGGGCTCTGGGGCCAACGTCCTGACTTTC
medium-sized	-	TRBV13	TRBJ1-1	CASSLTRTGTVNTEAFF	TGTGCCAGCAGCTTGACTCGGACCGGGACGGTGAACACTGAAGCTTTCTTT
medium-sized	-	TRBV6-6	TRBJ2-2	CASSYVSGELFF	TGTGCCAGCAGTTACGTTTCCGGGGAGCTGTTTTTT
medium-sized	-	TRBV27	TRBJ2-5	CASSLGGEGRETQYF	TGTGCCAGCAGTTTAGGAGGAGAGGGTCGAGAGACCCAGTACTTC
-	-	TRBV11-1	TRBJ1-1	CASSLRGATTEAFF	TGTGCCAGCAGCTTACGGGGGGCTACCACTGAAGCTTTCTTT
medium-sized	-	TRBV19	TRBJ2-1	CASSMGRGTYNEQFF	TGTGCCAGTAGTATGGGTCGGGGGACCTACAATGAGCAGTTCTTC
few	-	TRBV7-9	TRBJ2-3	CASSLAGRAGTDTQYF	TGTGCCAGCAGCTTAGCTGGGCGGGCAGGCACAGATACGCAGTATTTT
medium-sized	TRBD2	TRBV27	TRBJ2-3	CASTLLAGGSTDTQYF	TGTGCCAGCACCTTACTAGCGGGGGGCAGCACAGATACGCAGTATTTT
many	-	TRBV12-3/TRBV12-4	TRBJ1-3	CASRPDGGHTIYF	TGTGCCAGCAGACCAGACGGTGGGCACACCATATATTTT
few	-	TRBV6-1	TRBJ1-4	CASSQATGANEKLFF	TGTGCCAGCAGTCAAGCGACAGGTGCCAATGAAAAACTGTTTTTT
large	-	TRBV19	TRBJ2-2	CASSTGTSGELFF	TGTGCCAGCAGCACCGGGACGTCCGGGGAGCTGTTTTTT
medium-sized	TRBD2	TRBV6-6	TRBJ2-3	CASSYPSGTDTQYF	TGTGCCAGCAGTTACCCTAGCGGTACAGATACGCAGTATTTT
few	TRBD1	TRBV5-1	TRBJ2-2	CASSGQGADTGELFF	TGCGCCAGCAGCGGACAGGGGGCCGACACCGGGGAGCTGTTTTTT
few	-	TRBV7-2	TRBJ1-6	CASSLTENSPLHF	TGTGCCAGCAGCTTGACAGAAAATTCACCCCTCCACTTT
-	TRBD1	TRBV20-1	TRBJ1-2	CSARGDSWNYGYTF	TGCAGTGCTAGGGGGGACAGTTGGAACTATGGCTACACCTTC
few	-	TRBV7-2	TRBJ2-2	CASSKTVAGELFF	TGTGCCAGCAGCAAGACAGTGGCCGGGGAGCTGTTTTTT
few	TRBD1	TRBV11-1	TRBJ2-6	CASSLARGRGTGANVLTF	TGTGCCAGCAGCTTAGCCAGGGGGCGGGGAACTGGGGCCAACGTCCTGACTTTC
-	-	TRBV18	TRBJ1-6	CASSPGTGGNSPLHF	TGTGCCAGCTCACCAGGAACAGGCGGTAATTCACCCCTCCACTTT
once	TRBD1	TRBV19	TRBJ2-2	CASRGQGTGELFF	TGTGCCAGTAGGGGACAGGGAACCGGGGAGCTGTTTTTT
medium-sized	TRBD1	TRBV27	TRBJ2-3	CASSSGTGERWEYF	TGTGCCAGCAGTTCTGGGACAGGCGAGAGGTGGGAGTATTTT
-	-	TRBV5-1	TRBJ1-4	CASSSTGQGNEKLFF	TGCGCCAGCAGTTCTACAGGGCAGGGTAATGAAAAACTGTTTTTT
medium-sized	-	TRBV6-5	TRBJ2-5	CASSYEPQETQYF	TGTGCCAGCAGTTACGAGCCACAAGAGACCCAGTACTTC
few	-	TRBV6-4	TRBJ1-2	CASSDPKGVFNYGYTF	TGTGCCAGCAGTGACCCAAAGGGGGTATTTAACTATGGCTACACCTTC
-	-	TRBV7-6	TRBJ1-6	CASSLARSATGFAHSPLHF	TGTGCCAGCAGCTTAGCCAGGTCGGCCACCGGGTTCGCTCATTCACCCCTCCACTTT
medium-sized	-	TRBV18	TRBJ1-2	CASSPLAIANYGYTF	TGTGCCAGCTCACCACTGGCCATAGCTAACTATGGCTACACCTTC
-	-	TRBV6-1	TRBJ1-2	CASSEAPDGNYGYTF	TGTGCCAGCAGTGAAGCACCGGACGGCAACTATGGCTACACCTTC
medium-sized	-	TRBV6-1	TRBJ1-6	CASSVAQGESSPLHF	TGTGCCAGCAGTGTTGCACAGGGAGAAAGCTCACCCCTCCACTTT
-	-	TRBV11-1	TRBJ2-1	CASSRQASYNEQFF	TGTGCCAGCAGCCGACAGGCTTCCTACAATGAGCAGTTCTTC
medium-sized	TRBD2	TRBV6-4	TRBJ2-3	CASSSAGDTDTQYF	TGTGCCAGCAGTTCAGCGGGGGACACAGATACGCAGTATTTT